Each of the 30 T cell receptor beta chains below was sequenced from the same sample in a study of blood T cell repertoires in COVID-19. Sequencing was performed with immunoSEQ multiplex PCR; in TCRdb, only in-frame clones are kept and a portion is missing. The repertoire includes 100,000 to 120,000 clones, roughly 80% of them detected once, and about 1.6% sits in the top ten. Sequenced: peripheral blood. The receptors stem from a man in his forties or fifties with acute or convalescent COVID-19.

This chain joins TRBV5-1 and TRBJ2-1, with TRBD1 matching 7 bases. There are 14 residues in the CDR3. The V gene's germline CDR1 is SGHRS and CDR2 YFSETQ. V dropped 5 bases and J dropped 8; count of bases not matched to a gene: 10. In DNA, the CDR3 is TGCGCCAGCAGGCCCGGGACAGCAAACGATGAGCAGTTCTTC. Translating gives CASRPGTANDEQFF.

This clone was observed a few times. The chain recombines TRBV21-1 with TRBJ2-3; TRBD2 reflects the table's D call only, with no check against the DNA. TRBV21-1 is labeled a pseudogene. The CDR3 is 17 amino acids. CDR3 loop: CASSNRRFSGGGDTQYF. CDR3 in DNA: TGTGCCAGCAGCAATCGGAGGTTTAGCGGGGGGGGAGATACGCAGTATTTT.

The table lists this clone with a few counts. This chain links TRBV5-1 with TRBJ2-2, with TRBD2 identical over 11 bases. The CDR3 is 18 residues long. V trimming: 0 bases; J trimming: 6 bases; junction bases outside the gene matches: 10. Germline CDR1 reads SGHRS; CDR2 reads YFSETQ. The CDR3 here is CASSLAMGLAAMAGELFF. The DNA for the CDR3 is TGCGCCAGCAGCTTGGCCATGGGACTAGCGGCAATGGCCGGGGAGCTGTTTTTT.

This clone was counted between two and nine times. The chain joins TRBV6-5 to TRBJ2-3, with 14 bases lining up with TRBD2. The CDR3 is 15 residues long. Germline CDR1 MNHEY, CDR2 SVGAGI. Trimming cost V 6 bases and J 6 bases; bases outside gene matches: 5. As DNA, the CDR3 is TGTGCCAGCAGGGCGACTAGCGGGGGGGCGGATACGCAGTATTTT. Amino acids: CASRATSGGADTQYF.

The V gene is TRBV3-1 (or the pseudogene TRBV3-2), the J gene TRBJ1-2; tentatively, D is TRBD1 (6 bases). In germline, CDR1 is LGHDT, CDR2 YNNKEL (reference sequence). Deletions cut 1 base from V and 4 bases from J, with 13 bases between. CDR3 length equals 15 residues. The CDR3: CASSQVGGGSYGYTF. In DNA form, the CDR3 reads TGTGCCAGCAGCCAAGTAGGGGGGGGTTCCTATGGCTACACCTTC.

V is TRBV5-1 and J is TRBJ2-3; D is unclear. This CDR3 is 16 amino acids long. The V and J ends lost 0 bases and 1 base respectively, with 12 bases between them. Germline V CDR1 and CDR2: SGHRS, YFSETQ. The CDR3 nucleotides are TGCGCCAGCAGCTTGGATGCTGGCTCTGGCACAGATACGCAGTATTTT. Its translation is CASSLDAGSGTDTQYF.

V and J are TRBV28 and TRBJ1-1; D not resolved. The CDR3 has 13 residues. V gave up 5 bases and J gave up 6 bases, with 13 bases separating them. Germline values: CDR1 MDHEN, CDR2 SYDVKM. The CDR3, as DNA: TGTGCCAGCAGTAGAGGAGGGCTGCCTGAAGCTTTCTTT. Encoded protein: CASSRGGLPEAFF. Full variable domain (rest looked up from reference TRBV28 and TRBJ1-1): DVKVTQSSRYLVKRTGEKVFLECVQDMDHENMFWYRQDPGLGLRLIYFSYDVKMKEKGDIPEGYSVSREKKERFSLILESASTNQTSMYLCASSRGGLPEAFFGQGTRLTVV.

V is TRBV10-3 and J is TRBJ2-7; D is ambiguous. CDR1 is ENHRY and CDR2 is SYGVKD in the germline V gene. Trimming took off 8 bases at V and 3 bases at J, with 8 bases between the two ends. The CDR3 contains 11 residues. DNA of the CDR3: TGTGCCATCGGGCCCAACTACGAGCAGTACTTC. Its protein is CAIGPNYEQYF.

The chain is built from TRBV2 and TRBJ2-5; tentatively, D is TRBD1 (6 bases). Germline CDR1 SNHLY, CDR2 FYNNEI. The CDR3 spans 14 residues. Trimming shortened V by 3 bases and J by 1 base, and 9 bases separated the two germline ends. The CDR3 bases are TGTGCCAGCAGTGACCCCAGGGGCCAAGAGACCCAGTACTTC. This translates into CASSDPRGQETQYF.

The rearrangement uses TRBV24-1 and TRBJ2-2; 9 bases align to TRBD2. Germline CDR1 is KGHDR and CDR2 is SFDVKD. V lost 8 bases and J lost 5; bases outside the gene matches: 2. The CDR3 covers 13 residues. CDR3 loop: CATKAGGTGELFF. In DNA, the CDR3 is TGTGCCACCAAGGCGGGAGGGACCGGGGAGCTGTTTTTT.

This clone occurred once. The chain links TRBV27 to TRBJ1-1; 7 bases are a match to TRBD1. J lost 5 bases, V lost 3 bases, and 6 bases had no gene match. CDR3 length: 14 amino acids. The V gene's germline CDR1 is MNHEY and CDR2 SMNVEV (reference sequence). CDR3 sequence reads: CASSFRGRKTEAFF. CDR3 coding DNA: TGTGCCAGCAGTTTTAGGGGGCGTAAGACTGAAGCTTTCTTT.

This clone was counted only a few times. The rearrangement links TRBV6-1 to TRBJ1-6, with a possible D match to TRBD1 (6 bases). The germline V and J ends were trimmed by 0 bases and 14 bases, with 17 bases remaining between them. Germline CDR1 MNHNS, CDR2 SASEGT. CDR3 length: 15 residues. The CDR3 DNA is TGTGCCAGCAGTGAAGCGCAGGGGACCCATGAGACCCTCCACTTT. Translating it yields CASSEAQGTHETLHF.

This chain connects TRBV5-4 to TRBJ2-1; 9 positions match TRBD1. The CDR3 runs to 14 residues. The germline V gene has CDR1 SGHNT and CDR2 YYREEE (reference sequence). Trimming took 4 bases from V and 8 from J; bases not matched to a gene: 7. CDR3 sequence reads: CASSGGQGRDEQFF. CDR3 sequence (DNA): TGTGCCAGCAGCGGGGGACAGGGTAGGGATGAGCAGTTCTTC.

This chain uses TRBV27 with TRBJ2-6; D is ambiguous. V lost 2 bases, J lost 2 bases, and 4 bases lay in between. The CDR3 runs 14 residues. Germline V lookup: CDR1 MNHEY, CDR2 SMNVEV (reference sequence). CDR3 in DNA: TGTGCCAGCAGTTTACGGGCTGGGGCCAACGTCCTGACTTTC. Amino acids: CASSLRAGANVLTF.

The CDR3 reads CASSFGGGLEAFF. The CDR3 DNA reads as TGTGCCAGCAGTTTCGGAGGGGGCCTTGAAGCTTTCTTT. J is TRBJ1-1 and V is TRBV12-3 or TRBV12-4; 7 positions agree with TRBD1. The trim removed 3 bases at V and 7 bases at J, leaving 5 bases unmatched. This CDR3 contains 13 residues.

The genes are TRBV29-1 and TRBJ2-3, with D unresolved. Between the trimmed V and J ends, which lost 0 bases and 3 bases, there was a span of 16 bases. Germline CDR1 is SQVTM and CDR2 is ANQGSEA. The CDR3 length is 16 residues. This CDR3 reads CSVEDRVGSSTDTQYF. The DNA of the CDR3 is TGCAGCGTTGAAGATCGGGTCGGATCCTCAACAGATACGCAGTATTTT.

This clone showed up just once. V and J are TRBV7-3 and TRBJ2-3; perhaps TRBD1 as D (6 bases). This CDR3 has 15 amino acids. Germline loops: CDR1 SGHTA, CDR2 FQGTGA. Between the trimmed V and J ends, which lost 2 bases and 2 bases, there was a span of 11 bases. The CDR3 region is CASSLSGALTDTQYF. In nucleotides, the CDR3 is TGTGCCAGCAGCTTATCAGGGGCCCTCACAGATACGCAGTATTTT.

The chain is built from TRBV5-5 and TRBJ2-7; TRBD1 matches 7 bases. The CDR3 extends over 16 amino acids. V dropped 4 bases and J dropped 0; count of bases not matched to a gene: 10. Germline assignment: CDR1 SGHKS and CDR2 YYEKEE (reference sequence). The CDR3 region is CASSLSTTGYSYEQYF. CDR3 DNA sequence: TGTGCCAGCAGCCTGTCGACGACAGGGTACTCCTACGAGCAGTACTTC.

The CDR3 spells CSVGGIGTEAFF. CDR3 nucleotide sequence: TGCAGCGTAGGGGGTATTGGCACTGAAGCTTTCTTT. The rearrangement joins TRBV29-1 to TRBJ1-1; possibly TRBD1 for D (6 bases). Germline assignment: CDR1 SQVTM and CDR2 ANQGSEA. V lost 6 bases and J lost 4, with 12 bases in between. CDR3 length: 12 residues.

This sequence joins TRBV7-6 and TRBJ1-1, with TRBD1 identical over 11 bases. There are 18 residues in the CDR3. After removal of 1 base from V and 3 bases from J, the junction contained 10 bases not matched to a gene. Germline V gene lookup returns CDR1 SGHVS and CDR2 FNYEAQ. The CDR3 loop is CASSLGGQGVVGDTEAFF. CDR3 nucleotides: TGTGCCAGCAGCTTAGGGGGACAGGGGGTGGTTGGGGACACTGAAGCTTTCTTT.

The chain has TRBV28 and TRBJ1-2; D is undetermined. The germline gives CDR1 MDHEN, CDR2 SYDVKM. The CDR3 covers 13 residues. Trimming took 11 bases from V and 6 from J, leaving 19 bases between them. The CDR3 bases are TGTGCCCTTTCCGGAGGGCGATGGGATGGCTACACCTTC. Translation gives CALSGGRWDGYTF.

The V gene is TRBV27, the J gene TRBJ1-5; 11 nucleotides agree with TRBD1. The CDR3 spans 15 residues. Per germline, CDR1 MNHEY and CDR2 SMNVEV (reference sequence). V shed 3 bases and J 7 bases; nucleotides not matched to a gene: 5. The CDR3 DNA is TGTGCCAGCAGTTTGTTCCGGGACAGGGGGCAGCCCCAGCATTTT. It is translated as CASSLFRDRGQPQHF.

V gene TRBV7-8 combines with J gene TRBJ2-7; 13 nucleotides line up with TRBD2. The germline V gene has CDR1 SGHVS and CDR2 FQNEAQ. The CDR3 totals 17 residues. Losses at the gene ends were 5 bases for V and 6 bases for J; bases not matched to a gene: 13. This chain's CDR3 is CASSARTSGGTLPEQYV. The CDR3 nucleotides read TGTGCCAGCAGCGCCAGGACTAGCGGGGGAACCCTACCCGAGCAGTACGTC.

This chain's CDR3 is CASSQGKQGSYEQYF. The CDR3 DNA sequence: TGTGCCAGCAGCCAAGGCAAGCAGGGCTCCTACGAGCAGTACTTC. The chain employs TRBV4-2 and TRBJ2-7; possible D gene TRBD1, 5 bases. Trimming left V 1 base short and J 0 bases short, with 10 bases between. Germline V gene sequence: CDR1 LGHNA, CDR2 YNFKEQ. The CDR3 is 15 amino acids.

The chain links TRBV5-6 to TRBJ1-2, with 12 bases lining up with TRBD1. V lost 4 bases and J lost 7; bases outside the gene matches: 8. The CDR3 has 15 residues. Looked up from germline, CDR1 is SGHDT and CDR2 is YYEEEE. CDR3 coding DNA: TGTGCCAGCAGCCCTGGGACAGGGGGCAGGAGTGGCTACACCTTC. Its protein is CASSPGTGGRSGYTF.

V is TRBV28 and J is TRBJ2-4, with D possibly matching TRBD2 (5 bases). Germline CDR1 and CDR2: MDHEN and SYDVKM. The CDR3 loop spans 11 amino acids. Trimming removed 6 bases from V and 10 bases from J, with 10 bases in between. This CDR3 is CASRTTGIQYF. CDR3 nucleotide sequence: TGTGCCAGCAGGACCACGGGAATTCAGTACTTC.

Comments on this clone: In the same sample, other DNA sequences code for this CDR3. The chain has TRBV12-3 or TRBV12-4 and TRBJ1-2, with D hard to call. The CDR3 has 12 residues. Deletions cut 5 bases from V and 2 bases from J, with 6 bases between. This chain's CDR3 is CASSPSNYGYTF. The CDR3 region has the DNA TGTGCCAGCAGTCCTTCGAACTATGGCTACACCTTC.

This chain connects TRBV6-5 to TRBJ2-1; 8 bases match TRBD2. V gave up 8 bases and J gave up 3 bases; unmatched junction bases: 9. CDR3 length: 15 residues. Germline CDR1 reads MNHEY; CDR2 reads SVGAGI. Here the CDR3 DNA reads TGTGCCAGCGGCCCTACGGGGGGGGTCTACAATGAGCAGTTCTTC. This gives the protein CASGPTGGVYNEQFF.

The chain's CDR3 is CASSDAPGGDYGYTF. CDR3 coding DNA: TGTGCCAGCAGTGACGCGCCAGGGGGCGACTATGGCTACACCTTC. The rearrangement links TRBV2 to TRBJ1-2; 8 bases agree with TRBD1. The CDR3 loop spans 15 amino acids. With V trimmed by 3 bases and J by 3 bases, 6 bases remained unmatched. The germline CDR1 and CDR2 sequences are SNHLY and FYNNEI.

The V call is TRBV6-6, the J call TRBJ1-6; D ambiguous. The CDR3 is 14 amino acids. The V end lost 4 bases, the J end lost 9 bases, and 13 bases lay between the germline ends. Germline lookup yields CDR1 MNHNY and CDR2 SVGAGI (reference sequence). The CDR3: CASSSTGEASPLHF. DNA for the CDR3: TGTGCCAGCAGTTCCACCGGGGAGGCTTCACCCCTCCACTTT.